This TCR beta chain was identified in a study of cytomegalovirus exposure and HLA in healthy donors. Regarding the study as a whole: Listed as cytomegalovirus-associated were around 160 TCR beta chains. Association of 16,951 TCR beta sequences with HLA alleles was found at 0.05 false discovery rate in a later analysis.

J was trimmed by 4 bases and V by 6 bases; bases with no gene match: 7. Per germline, CDR1 MRHNA and CDR2 SNTAGT. The CDR3 is made up of 15 amino acids. Of note for this clone: Its target is not known.

PCR employed 60 Vbeta and 13 Jbeta primers. Sequencing used immunoSEQ multiplex PCR; TCRdb keeps in-frame clones, though not all of them. The sample yields about 130,000 clones, roughly 70% seen once. The source material was PBMCs. This TCR was recovered from a man in his fifties in good health and CMV-seropositive. This chain links TRBV6-4 with TRBJ2-1; 9 bases align to TRBD1. The chain's CDR3 is CASSKDRGEYNEQFF. The CDR3 nucleotides are TGTGCCAGCAGCAAGGACAGGGGAGAATACAATGAGCAGTTCTTC.